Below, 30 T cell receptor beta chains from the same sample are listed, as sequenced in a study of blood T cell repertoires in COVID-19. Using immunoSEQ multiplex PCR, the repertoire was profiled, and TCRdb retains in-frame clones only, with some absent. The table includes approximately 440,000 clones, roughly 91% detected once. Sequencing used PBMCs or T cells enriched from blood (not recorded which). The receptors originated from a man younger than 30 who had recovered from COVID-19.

The chain's CDR3 is CASLHKPGLAANTGELFF. CDR3 coding DNA: TGTGCCAGCCTTCACAAGCCGGGACTAGCGGCGAACACCGGGGAGCTGTTTTTT. The genes are TRBV2 and TRBJ2-2; 11 positions match TRBD2. The V segment lost 8 bases and the J segment 0 bases; nucleotides outside the gene matches: 11. Germline V gene data show CDR1 as SNHLY and CDR2 as FYNNEI. This CDR3 is built from 18 residues.

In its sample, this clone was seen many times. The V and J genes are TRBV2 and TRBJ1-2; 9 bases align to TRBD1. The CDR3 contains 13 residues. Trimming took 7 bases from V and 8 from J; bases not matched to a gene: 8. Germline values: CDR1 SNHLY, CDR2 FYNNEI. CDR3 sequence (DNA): TGTGCCAGCACCCCGGACAGGGGATACGGCTACACCTTC. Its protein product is CASTPDRGYGYTF.

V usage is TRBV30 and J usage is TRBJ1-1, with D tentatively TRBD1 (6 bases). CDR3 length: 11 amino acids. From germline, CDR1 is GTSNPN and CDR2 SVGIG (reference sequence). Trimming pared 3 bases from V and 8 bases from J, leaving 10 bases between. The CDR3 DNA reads TGTGCCTGGAGGGAAAGGGGGGAAGCTTTCTTT. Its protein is CAWRERGEAFF.

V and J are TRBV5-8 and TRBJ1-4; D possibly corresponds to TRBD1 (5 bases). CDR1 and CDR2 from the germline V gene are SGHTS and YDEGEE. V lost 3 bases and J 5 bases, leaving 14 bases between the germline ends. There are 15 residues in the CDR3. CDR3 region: CASSSEGARNEKLFF. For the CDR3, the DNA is TGTGCCAGCAGCTCGGAAGGGGCCAGGAATGAAAAACTGTTTTTT.

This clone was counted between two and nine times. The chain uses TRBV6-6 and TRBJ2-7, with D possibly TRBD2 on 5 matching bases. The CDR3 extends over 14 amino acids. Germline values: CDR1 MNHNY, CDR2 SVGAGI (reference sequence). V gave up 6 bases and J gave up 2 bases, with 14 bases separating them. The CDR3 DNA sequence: TGTGCCAGCAGAGGGTTTCCTAGCCCCTACGAGCAGTACTTC. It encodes CASRGFPSPYEQYF.

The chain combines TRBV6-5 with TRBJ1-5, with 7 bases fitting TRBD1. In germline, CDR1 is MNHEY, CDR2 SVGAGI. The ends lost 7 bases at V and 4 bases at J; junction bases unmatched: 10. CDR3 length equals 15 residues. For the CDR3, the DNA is TGTGCCAGCAATTCACAGGGGCTAGAAAATCAGCCCCAGCATTTT. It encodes CASNSQGLENQPQHF.

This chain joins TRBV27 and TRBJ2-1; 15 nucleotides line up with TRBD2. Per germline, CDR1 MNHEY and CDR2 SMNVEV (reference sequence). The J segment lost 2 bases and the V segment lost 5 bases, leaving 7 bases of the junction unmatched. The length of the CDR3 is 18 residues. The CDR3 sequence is CASSPRTSGGATYNEQFF. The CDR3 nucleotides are TGTGCCAGCAGTCCCCGGACTAGCGGGGGGGCCACCTACAATGAGCAGTTCTTC.

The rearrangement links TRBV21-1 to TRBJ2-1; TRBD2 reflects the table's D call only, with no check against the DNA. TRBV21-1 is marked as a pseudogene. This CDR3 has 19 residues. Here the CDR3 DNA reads TGTGCCAGCAGTAGATTTGATCGGCGGGAGGCCTACTCCTACAATGAGCAGTTCTTC. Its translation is CASSRFDRREAYSYNEQFF.

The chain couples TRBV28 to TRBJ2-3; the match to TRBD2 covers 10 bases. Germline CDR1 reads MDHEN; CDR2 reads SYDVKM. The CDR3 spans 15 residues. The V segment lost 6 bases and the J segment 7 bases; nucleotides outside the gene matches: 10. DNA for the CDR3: TGTGCCAGCAGCCCCCCGGGGACTAGCGTGAATACGCAGTATTTT. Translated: CASSPPGTSVNTQYF.

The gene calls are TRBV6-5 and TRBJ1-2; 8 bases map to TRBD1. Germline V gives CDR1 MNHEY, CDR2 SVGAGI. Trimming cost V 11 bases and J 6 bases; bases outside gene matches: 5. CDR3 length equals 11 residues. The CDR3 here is CAYRDRHGYTF. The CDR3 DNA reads TGTGCCTATCGGGACAGGCATGGCTACACCTTC.

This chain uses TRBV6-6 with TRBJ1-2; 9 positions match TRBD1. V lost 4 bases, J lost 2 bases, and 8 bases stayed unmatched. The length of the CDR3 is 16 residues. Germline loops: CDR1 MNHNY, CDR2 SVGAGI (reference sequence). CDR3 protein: CASSFPGQGLNYGYTF. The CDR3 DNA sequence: TGTGCCAGCAGTTTTCCCGGACAGGGGTTAAACTATGGCTACACCTTC.

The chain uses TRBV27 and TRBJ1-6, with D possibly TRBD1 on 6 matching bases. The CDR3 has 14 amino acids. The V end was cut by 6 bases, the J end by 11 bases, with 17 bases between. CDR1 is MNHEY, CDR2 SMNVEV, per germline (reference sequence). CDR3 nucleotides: TGTGCCAGCAGCCCCCTGGACAGACCAGCACCCCTCCACTTT. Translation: CASSPLDRPAPLHF.

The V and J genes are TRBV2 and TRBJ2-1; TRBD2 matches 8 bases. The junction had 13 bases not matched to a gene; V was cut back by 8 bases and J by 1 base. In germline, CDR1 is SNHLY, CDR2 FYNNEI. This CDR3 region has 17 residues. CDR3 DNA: TGTGCCAGCGGTACCCGGACTAGCCACGTATCCTACAATGAGCAGTTCTTC. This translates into CASGTRTSHVSYNEQFF.

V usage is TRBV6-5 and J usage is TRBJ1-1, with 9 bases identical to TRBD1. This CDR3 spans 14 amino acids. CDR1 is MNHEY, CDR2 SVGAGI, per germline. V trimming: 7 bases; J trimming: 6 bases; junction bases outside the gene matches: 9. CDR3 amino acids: CASNPGTGSPEAFF. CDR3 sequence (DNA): TGTGCCAGCAATCCCGGGACAGGGAGCCCTGAAGCTTTCTTT.

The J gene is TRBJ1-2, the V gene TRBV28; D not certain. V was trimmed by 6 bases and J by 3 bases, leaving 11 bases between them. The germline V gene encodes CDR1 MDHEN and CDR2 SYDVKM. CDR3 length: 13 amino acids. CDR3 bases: TGTGCCAGCAGCACCCTAACGGACTATGGCTACACCTTC. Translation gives CASSTLTDYGYTF.

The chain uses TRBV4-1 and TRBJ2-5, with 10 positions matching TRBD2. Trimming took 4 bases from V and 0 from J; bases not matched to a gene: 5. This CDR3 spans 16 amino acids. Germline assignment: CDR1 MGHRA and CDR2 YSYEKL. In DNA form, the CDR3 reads TGCGCCAGCAGCCTCGCTAGCGGGAGTTACCAAGAGACCCAGTACTTC. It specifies CASSLASGSYQETQYF.

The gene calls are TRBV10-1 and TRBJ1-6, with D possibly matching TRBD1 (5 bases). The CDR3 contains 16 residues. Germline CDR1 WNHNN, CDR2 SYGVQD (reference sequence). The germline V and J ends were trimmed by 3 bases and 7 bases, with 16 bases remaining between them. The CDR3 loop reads CASSDTRRGKNSPLHF. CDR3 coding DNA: TGCGCCAGCAGTGACACCCGGAGGGGCAAGAATTCACCCCTCCACTTT.

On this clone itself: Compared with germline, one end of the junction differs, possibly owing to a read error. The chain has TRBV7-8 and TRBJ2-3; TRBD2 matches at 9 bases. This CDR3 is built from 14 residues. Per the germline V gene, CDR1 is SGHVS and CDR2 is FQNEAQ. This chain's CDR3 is CASSLEASGDLRDF. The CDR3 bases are TGTGCCAGCAGCTTAGAGGCTAGCGGGGACCTGCGTGATTTT.

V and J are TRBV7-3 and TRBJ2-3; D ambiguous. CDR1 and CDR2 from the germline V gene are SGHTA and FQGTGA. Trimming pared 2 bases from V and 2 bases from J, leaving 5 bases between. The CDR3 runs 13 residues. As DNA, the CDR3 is TGTGCCAGCAGCTTAGACACCACAGATACGCAGTATTTT. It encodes CASSLDTTDTQYF.

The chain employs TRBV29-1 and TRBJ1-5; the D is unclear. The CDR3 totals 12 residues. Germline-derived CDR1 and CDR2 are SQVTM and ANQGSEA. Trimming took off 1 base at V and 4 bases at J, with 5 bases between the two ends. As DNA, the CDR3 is TGCAGCGTTGAAGGTTCAAATCAGCCCCAGCATTTT. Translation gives CSVEGSNQPQHF.

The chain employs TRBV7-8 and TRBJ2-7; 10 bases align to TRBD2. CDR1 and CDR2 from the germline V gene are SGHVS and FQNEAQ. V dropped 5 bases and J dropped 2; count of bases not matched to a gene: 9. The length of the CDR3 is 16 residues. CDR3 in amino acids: CASSQGPSGGPYEQYF. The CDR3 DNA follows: TGTGCCAGCAGCCAAGGACCTAGCGGGGGACCCTACGAGCAGTACTTC.

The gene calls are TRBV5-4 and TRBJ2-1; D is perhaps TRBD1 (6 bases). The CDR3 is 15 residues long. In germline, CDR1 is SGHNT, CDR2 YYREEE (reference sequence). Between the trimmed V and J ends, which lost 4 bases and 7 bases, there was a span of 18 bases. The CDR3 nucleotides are TGTGCCAGCAGCGCGGTCCAAGGGGGAGTAAATGAGCAGTTCTTC. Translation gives CASSAVQGGVNEQFF.

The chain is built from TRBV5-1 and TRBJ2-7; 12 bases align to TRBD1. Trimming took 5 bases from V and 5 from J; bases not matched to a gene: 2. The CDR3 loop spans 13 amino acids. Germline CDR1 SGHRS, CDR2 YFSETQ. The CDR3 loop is CASRGTGGHEQYF. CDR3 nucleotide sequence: TGCGCCAGCAGAGGGACAGGGGGCCACGAGCAGTACTTC.

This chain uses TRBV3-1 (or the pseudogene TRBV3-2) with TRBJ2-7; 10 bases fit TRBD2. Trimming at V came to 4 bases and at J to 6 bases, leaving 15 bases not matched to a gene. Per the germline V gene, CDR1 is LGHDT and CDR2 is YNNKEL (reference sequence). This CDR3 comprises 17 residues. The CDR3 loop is CASSPGNRAGGPVEQYF. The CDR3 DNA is TGTGCCAGCAGCCCGGGGAATAGAGCGGGAGGGCCGGTCGAGCAGTACTTC.

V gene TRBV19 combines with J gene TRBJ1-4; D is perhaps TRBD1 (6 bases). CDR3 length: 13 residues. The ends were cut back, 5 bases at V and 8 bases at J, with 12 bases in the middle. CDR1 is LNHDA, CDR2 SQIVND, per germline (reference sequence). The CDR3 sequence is CASSGTPGEKLFF. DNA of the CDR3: TGTGCCAGTAGTGGGACACCGGGGGAAAAACTGTTTTTT.

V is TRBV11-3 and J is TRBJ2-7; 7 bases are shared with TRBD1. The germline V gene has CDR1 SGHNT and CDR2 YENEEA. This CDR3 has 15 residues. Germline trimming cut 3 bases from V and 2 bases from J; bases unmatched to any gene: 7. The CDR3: CASSLAGTDPYEQYF. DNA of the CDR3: TGTGCCAGCAGCTTGGCCGGGACAGACCCCTACGAGCAGTACTTC. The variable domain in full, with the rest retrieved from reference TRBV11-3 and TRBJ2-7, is EAGVVQSPRYKIIEKKQPVAFWCNPISGHNTLYWYLQNLGQGPELLIRYENEEAVDDSQLPKDRFSAERLKGVDSTLKIQPAELGDSAVYLCASSLAGTDPYEQYFGPGTRLTVT.

The CDR3, as DNA: TGTGCCAGCAGCCTGGGACAGGAGGGTCAATCTGGAAACACCATATATTTT. This sequence encodes CASSLGQEGQSGNTIYF. The V and J genes are TRBV7-8 and TRBJ1-3; 8 nucleotides match TRBD1. The length of the CDR3 is 17 residues. Germline CDR1 and CDR2: SGHVS and FQNEAQ. Unmatched junction bases numbered 10, after V lost 5 bases and J lost 1 base. Based on the CDR3 plus reference TRBV7-8 and TRBJ1-3, the full variable domain is GAGVSQSPRYKVAKRGQDVALRCDPISGHVSLFWYQQALGQGPEFLTYFQNEAQLDKSGLPSDRFFAERPEGSVSTLKIQRTQQEDSAVYLCASSLGQEGQSGNTIYFGEGSWLTVV.

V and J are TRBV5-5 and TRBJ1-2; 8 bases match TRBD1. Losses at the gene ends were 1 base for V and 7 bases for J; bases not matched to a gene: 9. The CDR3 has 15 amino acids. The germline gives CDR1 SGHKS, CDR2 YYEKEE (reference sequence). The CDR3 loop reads CASSLWGQVGSGYTF. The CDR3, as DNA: TGTGCCAGCAGCTTGTGGGGACAGGTAGGCTCTGGCTACACCTTC.

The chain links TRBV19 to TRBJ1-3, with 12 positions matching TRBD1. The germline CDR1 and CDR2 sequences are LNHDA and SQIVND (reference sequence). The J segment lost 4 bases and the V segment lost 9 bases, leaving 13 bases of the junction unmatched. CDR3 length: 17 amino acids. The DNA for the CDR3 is TGTGCCAGCGCCGGGACAGGGGGCGCGTCGAGCGGAAACACCATATATTTT. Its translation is CASAGTGGASSGNTIYF.

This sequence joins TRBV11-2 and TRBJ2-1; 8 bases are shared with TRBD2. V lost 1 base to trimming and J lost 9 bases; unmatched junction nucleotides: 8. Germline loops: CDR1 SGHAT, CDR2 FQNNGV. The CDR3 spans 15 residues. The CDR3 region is CASSLVPAGGSEQFF. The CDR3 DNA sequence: TGTGCCAGCAGCTTAGTCCCGGCGGGAGGTAGTGAGCAGTTCTTC.